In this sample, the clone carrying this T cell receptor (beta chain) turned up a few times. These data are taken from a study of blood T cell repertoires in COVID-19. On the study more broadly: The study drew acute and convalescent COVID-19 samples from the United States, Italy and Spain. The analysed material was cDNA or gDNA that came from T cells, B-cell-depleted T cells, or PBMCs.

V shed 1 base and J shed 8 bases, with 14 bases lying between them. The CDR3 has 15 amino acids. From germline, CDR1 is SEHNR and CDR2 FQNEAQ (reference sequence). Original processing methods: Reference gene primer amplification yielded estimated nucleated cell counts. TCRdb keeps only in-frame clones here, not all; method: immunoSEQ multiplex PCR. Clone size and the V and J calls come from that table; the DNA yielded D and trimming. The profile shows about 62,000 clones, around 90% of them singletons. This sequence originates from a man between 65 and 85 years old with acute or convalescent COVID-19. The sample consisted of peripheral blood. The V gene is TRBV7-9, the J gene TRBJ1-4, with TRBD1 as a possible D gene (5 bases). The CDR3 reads CASSLEGSGVEKLFF. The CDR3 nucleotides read TGTGCCAGCAGCTTAGAGGGTTCGGGGGTCGAAAAACTGTTTTTT.